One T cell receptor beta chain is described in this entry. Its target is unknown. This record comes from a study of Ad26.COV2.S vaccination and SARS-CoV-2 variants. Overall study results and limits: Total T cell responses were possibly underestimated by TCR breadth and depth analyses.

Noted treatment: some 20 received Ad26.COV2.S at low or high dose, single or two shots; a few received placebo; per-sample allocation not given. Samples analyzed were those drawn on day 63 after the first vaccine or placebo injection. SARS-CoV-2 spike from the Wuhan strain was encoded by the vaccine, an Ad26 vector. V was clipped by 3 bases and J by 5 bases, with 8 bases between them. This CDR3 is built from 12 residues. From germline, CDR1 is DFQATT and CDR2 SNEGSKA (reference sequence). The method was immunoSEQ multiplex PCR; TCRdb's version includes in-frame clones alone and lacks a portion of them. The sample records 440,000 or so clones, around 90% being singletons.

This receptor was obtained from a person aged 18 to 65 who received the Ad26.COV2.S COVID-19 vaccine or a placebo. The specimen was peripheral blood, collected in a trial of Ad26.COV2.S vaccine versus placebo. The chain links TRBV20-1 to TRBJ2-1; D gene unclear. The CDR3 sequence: CSASQSHNEQFF. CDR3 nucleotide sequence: TGCAGTGCTAGTCAGTCGCACAATGAGCAGTTCTTC.